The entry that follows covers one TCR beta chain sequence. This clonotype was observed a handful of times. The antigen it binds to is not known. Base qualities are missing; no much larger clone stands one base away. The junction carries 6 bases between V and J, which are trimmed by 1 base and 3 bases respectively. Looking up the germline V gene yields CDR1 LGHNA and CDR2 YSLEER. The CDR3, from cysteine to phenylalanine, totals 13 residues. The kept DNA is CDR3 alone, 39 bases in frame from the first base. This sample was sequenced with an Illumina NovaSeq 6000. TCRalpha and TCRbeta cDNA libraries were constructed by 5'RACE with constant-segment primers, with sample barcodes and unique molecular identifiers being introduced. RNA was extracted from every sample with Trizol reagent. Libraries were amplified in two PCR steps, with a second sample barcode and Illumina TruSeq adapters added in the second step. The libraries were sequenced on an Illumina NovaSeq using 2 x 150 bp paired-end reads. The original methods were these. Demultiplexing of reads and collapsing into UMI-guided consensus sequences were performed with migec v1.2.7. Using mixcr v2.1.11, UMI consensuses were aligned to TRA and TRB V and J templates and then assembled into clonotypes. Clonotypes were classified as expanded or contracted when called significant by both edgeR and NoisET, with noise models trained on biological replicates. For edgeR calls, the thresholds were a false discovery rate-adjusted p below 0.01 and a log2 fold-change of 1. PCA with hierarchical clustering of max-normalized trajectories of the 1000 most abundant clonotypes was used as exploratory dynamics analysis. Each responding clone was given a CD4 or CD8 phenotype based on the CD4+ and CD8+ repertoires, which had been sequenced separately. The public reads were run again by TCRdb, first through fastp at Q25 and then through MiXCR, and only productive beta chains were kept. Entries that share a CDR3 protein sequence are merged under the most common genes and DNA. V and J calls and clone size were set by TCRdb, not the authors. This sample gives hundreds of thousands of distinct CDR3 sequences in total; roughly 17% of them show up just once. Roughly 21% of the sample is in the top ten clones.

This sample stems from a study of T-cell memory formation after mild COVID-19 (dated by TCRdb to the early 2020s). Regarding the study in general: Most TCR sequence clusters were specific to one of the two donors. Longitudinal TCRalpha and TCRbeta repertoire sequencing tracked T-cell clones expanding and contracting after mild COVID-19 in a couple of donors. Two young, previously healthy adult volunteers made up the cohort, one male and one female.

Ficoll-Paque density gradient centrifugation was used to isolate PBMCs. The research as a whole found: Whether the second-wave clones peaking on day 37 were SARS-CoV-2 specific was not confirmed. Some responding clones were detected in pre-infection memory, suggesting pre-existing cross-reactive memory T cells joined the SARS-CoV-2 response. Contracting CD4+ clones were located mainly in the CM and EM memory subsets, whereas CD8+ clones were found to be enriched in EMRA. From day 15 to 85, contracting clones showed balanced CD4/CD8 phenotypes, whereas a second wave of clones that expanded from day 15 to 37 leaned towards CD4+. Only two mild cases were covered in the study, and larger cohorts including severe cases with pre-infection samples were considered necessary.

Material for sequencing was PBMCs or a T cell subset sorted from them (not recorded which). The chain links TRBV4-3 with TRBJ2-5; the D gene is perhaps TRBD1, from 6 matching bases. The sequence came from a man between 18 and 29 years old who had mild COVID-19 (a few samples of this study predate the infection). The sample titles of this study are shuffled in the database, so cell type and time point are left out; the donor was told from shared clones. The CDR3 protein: CASSQGTEETQYF. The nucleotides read TGCGCCAGCAGCCAAGGGACAGAAGAGACCCAGTACTTC.